Below, 27 T cell receptor beta chains from the same sample are listed, as sequenced in a study of blood T cell repertoires in COVID-19. Libraries were prepared by immunoSEQ multiplex PCR; TCRdb keeps only in-frame clonotypes and omits some of them. The sample shows 50,000 or so clones, about 79% of them seen only once. The specimen sequenced was peripheral blood. The receptor set was obtained from a man at least 80 years old with COVID-19, enrolled during active disease.

The chain is built from TRBV6-4 and TRBJ2-1, with 8 bases matching TRBD2. The V gene end was trimmed by 4 bases and the J gene end by 8 bases; junction bases not matched to a gene: 7. Germline V gene sequence: CDR1 MRHNA, CDR2 SNTAGT. The CDR3 extends over 14 amino acids. The DNA of the CDR3 is TGTGCCAGCAGTGCAGTAGCGGGAACCTATGAGCAGTTCTTC. Its protein is CASSAVAGTYEQFF.

The rearrangement links TRBV11-3 to TRBJ2-5, with 9 bases matching TRBD1. V shed 1 base, J shed 5 bases, and the junction held 5 bases outside the gene matches. The CDR3 totals 15 residues. Germline-derived CDR1 and CDR2 are SGHNT and YENEEA. In nucleotides, the CDR3 is TGTGCCAGCAGCTTAGGGACAGGGGTATTGGAGACCCAGTACTTC. It encodes CASSLGTGVLETQYF.

The chain links TRBV7-3 to TRBJ1-2, with 7 positions matching TRBD1. V was pared by 5 bases and J by 10 bases, with 7 bases of the junction left unmatched. This CDR3 has 12 residues. CDR1 SGHTA and CDR2 FQGTGA come from the germline V gene. The CDR3 here is CASSPQTGPYTF. The CDR3 DNA follows: TGTGCCAGCAGCCCCCAGACAGGGCCCTACACCTTC. The full variable domain, in which reference TRBV7-3 and TRBJ1-2 provide the parts outside the CDR3, is GAGVSQTPSNKVTEKGKYVELRCDPISGHTALYWYRQSLGQGPEFLIYFQGTGAADDSGLPNDRFFAVRPEGSVSTLKIQRTERGDSAVYLCASSPQTGPYTFGSGTRLTVV.

V gene TRBV18 combines with J gene TRBJ1-5, with a weak D call TRBD1 (6 bases). Germline assignment: CDR1 KGHSH and CDR2 LQKENI. The length of the CDR3 is 13 residues. Trimming took off 3 bases at V and 5 bases at J, with 8 bases between the two ends. CDR3: CASSPHRDQPQHF. The CDR3 region has the DNA TGTGCCAGCTCACCCCACAGGGATCAGCCCCAGCATTTT.

This chain links TRBV28 with TRBJ1-1; 8 nucleotides match TRBD1. The V segment lost 7 bases and the J segment 0 bases; nucleotides outside the gene matches: 10. This CDR3 comprises 16 residues. Germline assignment: CDR1 MDHEN and CDR2 SYDVKM. The CDR3 nucleotides read TGTGCCAGCAATCCACCAGGACAGGGAATGAACACTGAAGCTTTCTTT. It translates to CASNPPGQGMNTEAFF.

This clone was seen a single time. The V call is TRBV11-1, the J call TRBJ2-7; a possible D gene is TRBD1 (6 bases). Germline CDR1 SGHAT, CDR2 FQDESV (reference sequence). This CDR3 is built from 15 residues. Trimming took 5 bases from V and 0 from J, leaving 14 bases between them. CDR3 loop: CASSPKGVNSYEQYF. The CDR3 DNA follows: TGTGCCAGCAGCCCTAAGGGGGTCAACTCCTACGAGCAGTACTTC.

This clone has a handful of counts. This rearrangement joins TRBV7-9 to TRBJ2-1; 9 bases fit TRBD2. Germline lookup yields CDR1 SEHNR and CDR2 FQNEAQ (reference sequence). The CDR3 has 16 amino acids. V gave up 0 bases and J gave up 11 bases; unmatched junction bases: 11. The CDR3 nucleotides are TGTGCCAGCAGCTTAGCGTTAGCGGGAGACATCTTAAAGCAGTTCTTC. Amino acids: CASSLALAGDILKQFF.

This chain joins TRBV5-1 and TRBJ2-7, with unresolved D. Trimming shortened V by 6 bases and J by 4 bases, and 14 bases separated the two germline ends. Germline V gene sequence: CDR1 SGHRS, CDR2 YFSETQ. CDR3 length equals 13 residues. CDR3 loop: CASTSERGYEQYF. For the CDR3, the DNA is TGCGCCAGCACAAGCGAGAGAGGATACGAGCAGTACTTC.

The chain employs TRBV11-2 and TRBJ2-3; TRBD2 agrees at 8 bases. V was clipped by 5 bases and J by 5 bases; unmatched bases: 9. This CDR3 has 15 amino acids. CDR1 and CDR2 (germline): SGHAT, FQNNGV. CDR3 region: CASSRLSGGGDTQYF. CDR3 DNA: TGTGCCAGCAGCCGCCTCAGCGGGGGAGGAGATACGCAGTATTTT.

The rearrangement joins TRBV2 to TRBJ1-6; perhaps TRBD1 as D (5 bases). The CDR3 sequence is 17 residues long. CDR1 SNHLY and CDR2 FYNNEI come from the germline V gene. The V and J ends lost 5 bases and 0 bases respectively, with 14 bases between them. In DNA, the CDR3 is TGTGCCAGCAGTCCCGGGACTCCCAGCTCCTATAATTCACCCCTCCACTTT. It codes for CASSPGTPSSYNSPLHF.

The chain combines TRBV13 with TRBJ2-1; 7 positions agree with TRBD1. The germline V gene has CDR1 PRHDT and CDR2 FYEKMQ (reference sequence). The CDR3 contains 17 residues. V trimming: 1 base; J trimming: 0 bases; junction bases outside the gene matches: 6. CDR3 region: CASSLAPGQLSYNEQFF. The CDR3 DNA sequence: TGTGCCAGCAGCTTAGCTCCGGGACAGCTCTCCTACAATGAGCAGTTCTTC.

The chain uses TRBV18 and TRBJ1-1, with TRBD1 matching 8 bases. CDR1 and CDR2 (germline): KGHSH, LQKENI. Unmatched junction bases numbered 2, after V lost 6 bases and J lost 2 bases. The CDR3 covers 13 residues. CDR3 protein: CASSGQGNTEAFF. Written as DNA, the CDR3 is TGTGCCAGCTCCGGACAGGGTAACACTGAAGCTTTCTTT.

The chain is built from TRBV12-3 or TRBV12-4 and TRBJ1-1; D is perhaps TRBD1 (5 bases). Between the trimmed V and J ends, which lost 7 bases and 3 bases, there was a span of 12 bases. The CDR3 runs to 13 residues. The CDR3 DNA sequence: TGTGCCAGCACAACTGGGGGGTACACTGAAGCTTTCTTT. Encoded protein: CASTTGGYTEAFF.

This clone was detected a few times. The chain carries TRBV28 and TRBJ1-5; D remains ambiguous. Germline CDR1 reads MDHEN; CDR2 reads SYDVKM. Trimming cost V 4 bases and J 4 bases, with 17 bases left between them. This CDR3 contains 16 residues. The CDR3: CASSYPYGGPNQPQHF. CDR3 in DNA: TGTGCCAGCAGTTACCCCTACGGAGGTCCTAATCAGCCCCAGCATTTT.

The J gene is TRBJ2-6, the V gene TRBV6-6; maybe TRBD1 (5 bases). Germline CDR1 and CDR2: MNHNY and SVGAGI (reference sequence). V lost 5 bases and J lost 0, with 14 bases in between. CDR3 length: 17 residues. The CDR3 DNA reads as TGTGCCAGCAGTCCCTTGGGGCCACGCTCTGGGGCCAACGTCCTGACTTTC. Translating gives CASSPLGPRSGANVLTF.

The chain has TRBV28 and TRBJ1-5; 11 bases map to TRBD1. The CDR3 is 14 amino acids. The V and J ends lost 5 bases and 5 bases, in that order; junction bases with no gene match: 2. Germline-derived CDR1 and CDR2 are MDHEN and SYDVKM. The CDR3 protein is CASSGTGGDQPQHF. The CDR3 coding sequence is TGTGCCAGCAGTGGGACAGGGGGGGATCAGCCCCAGCATTTT.

This chain uses TRBV5-4 with TRBJ2-5; 7 bases line up with TRBD1. V trimming: 4 bases; J trimming: 2 bases; junction bases outside the gene matches: 5. This CDR3 has 14 residues. Germline values: CDR1 SGHNT, CDR2 YYREEE (reference sequence). As DNA, the CDR3 is TGTGCCAGCAGCCCGGGACAGTTACAAGAGACCCAGTACTTC. This encodes CASSPGQLQETQYF.

The chain recombines TRBV24-1 with TRBJ2-7, with 9 bases identical to TRBD1. This CDR3 is built from 16 residues. CDR1 and CDR2 from the germline V gene are KGHDR and SFDVKD. V shed 7 bases, J shed 2 bases, and the junction held 11 bases outside the gene matches. The CDR3 DNA reads as TGTGCCACCAGAGGCGGTCGGGACAGGGACGCCTACGAGCAGTACTTC. Protein product: CATRGGRDRDAYEQYF.

The gene calls are TRBV28 and TRBJ2-2; TRBD1 matches 9 bases. V trimming: 6 bases; J trimming: 4 bases; junction bases outside the gene matches: 6. Per germline, CDR1 MDHEN and CDR2 SYDVKM. The CDR3 consists of 15 residues. CDR3 nucleotides: TGTGCCAGCAGCCGGGACAGGGCGGGCACCGGGGAGCTGTTTTTT. As protein: CASSRDRAGTGELFF.

This rearrangement joins TRBV6-5 to TRBJ2-2; 7 nucleotides agree with TRBD1. The CDR3 has 15 amino acids. V dropped 7 bases and J dropped 1; count of bases not matched to a gene: 6. Germline CDR1 and CDR2: MNHEY and SVGAGI. CDR3 amino acids: CASNKNRGNTGELFF. As DNA, the CDR3 is TGTGCCAGCAATAAAAACAGGGGGAACACCGGGGAGCTGTTTTTT.

The chain employs TRBV24-1 and TRBJ2-3; D is possibly TRBD1 (6 bases). V shed 1 base and J shed 0 bases, with 10 bases lying between them. This CDR3 is 16 amino acids long. Looked up from germline, CDR1 is KGHDR and CDR2 is SFDVKD. CDR3 sequence reads: CATSDLGQGSTDTQYF. In nucleotides, the CDR3 is TGTGCCACCAGTGATTTAGGCCAGGGGAGCACAGATACGCAGTATTTT.

The rearrangement links TRBV19 to TRBJ1-2, with a possible D match to TRBD1 (5 bases). CDR3 size: 15 residues. CDR1 is LNHDA and CDR2 is SQIVND in the germline V gene (reference sequence). Trimming took 8 bases from V and 0 from J, leaving 16 bases between them. The CDR3 DNA sequence: TGTGCCAGTTGGCGTCGGGGGTTAGCTAACTATGGCTACACCTTC. Translated, it gives CASWRRGLANYGYTF.

The rearrangement links TRBV7-8 to TRBJ1-1; D possibly corresponds to TRBD1 (5 bases). There are 14 residues in the CDR3. V dropped 1 base and J dropped 1 base, with 7 bases sitting between them. Germline loops: CDR1 SGHVS, CDR2 FQNEAQ. The CDR3 is CASSLVGGNTEAFF. CDR3 sequence (DNA): TGTGCCAGCAGCTTAGTGGGGGGGAACACTGAAGCTTTCTTT. The full variable domain, with the rest looked up from reference TRBV7-8 and TRBJ1-1, is GAGVSQSPRYKVAKRGQDVALRCDPISGHVSLFWYQQALGQGPEFLTYFQNEAQLDKSGLPSDRFFAERPEGSVSTLKIQRTQQEDSAVYLCASSLVGGNTEAFFGQGTRLTVV.

The gene calls are TRBV4-3 and TRBJ2-1; tentatively, D is TRBD2 (5 bases). In germline, CDR1 is LGHNA, CDR2 YSLEER. V was clipped by 0 bases and J by 7 bases, with 10 bases between them. The CDR3 totals 14 residues. CDR3 bases: TGCGCCAGCAGCCAAGATTCAGCGGCAAATGAGCAGTTCTTC. This encodes CASSQDSAANEQFF.

The J gene is TRBJ2-7, the V gene TRBV7-9; 7 nucleotides align to TRBD2. This CDR3 region has 13 residues. V lost 3 bases, J lost 6 bases, and 5 bases stayed unmatched. Germline assignment: CDR1 SEHNR and CDR2 FQNEAQ (reference sequence). CDR3 DNA sequence: TGTGCCAGCAGCTTGGGCGGGAGCTCCGAGCAGTACGTC. Residues: CASSLGGSSEQYV.

The chain combines TRBV4-1 with TRBJ2-2; the match to TRBD1 covers 7 bases. The germline gives CDR1 MGHRA, CDR2 YSYEKL. Trimming took 4 bases from V and 6 from J; bases not matched to a gene: 8. The CDR3 is 15 residues long. The CDR3 coding sequence is TGCGCCAGCAGCCCCGGGACAGCCACCTCCGGGGAGCTGTTTTTT. This gives the protein CASSPGTATSGELFF.

This chain links TRBV9 with TRBJ2-3; TRBD2 is a possible D gene (6 bases). Germline values: CDR1 SGDLS, CDR2 YYNGEE. The CDR3 is 15 amino acids. The germline V and J ends were trimmed by 3 bases and 2 bases, with 13 bases remaining between them. CDR3 DNA sequence: TGTGCCAGCAGCGCCGGGACTTGGGCCACAGATACGCAGTATTTT. The encoded protein is CASSAGTWATDTQYF.